This T cell receptor beta chain was captured by sequencing in a study of T cells expressing NK-cell markers. Study-level background: Serological testing identified seven of the eight sequenced donors as HCMV-seropositive and one as seronegative.

From its re-call of the 5' RACE reads, TCRdb lists each CDR3 protein once, without DNA. This sample lists 120,000 to 150,000 distinct CDR3 sequences; its ten largest clones have roughly 12%. Germline V lookup: CDR1 MNHEY, CDR2 SVGAGI. The CDR3 is 14 amino acids. Concerning this clonotype itself: The antigen remains unidentified.

The study's findings and limits: Topping the CD3+CD56-NKG2C+ fraction as well were these clonotypes, in a handful of donors. In about 6 donors, dominant CD3+CD56+NKG2C+ clones formed about 1.0-8% of CD8+ cells.

Input material: blood T cells: a sorted CD56 or NKG2C T cell subset, CD4+ or CD8+ T cells, or bulk PBMC T cells (not recorded which). The V gene is TRBV6-5, the J gene TRBJ2-1; TCRdb's D gene call, TRBD1, goes unchecked for lack of DNA. The origin of this receptor is a man younger than 35 in good health. The CDR3 region is CASSYQAPEDEQFF.